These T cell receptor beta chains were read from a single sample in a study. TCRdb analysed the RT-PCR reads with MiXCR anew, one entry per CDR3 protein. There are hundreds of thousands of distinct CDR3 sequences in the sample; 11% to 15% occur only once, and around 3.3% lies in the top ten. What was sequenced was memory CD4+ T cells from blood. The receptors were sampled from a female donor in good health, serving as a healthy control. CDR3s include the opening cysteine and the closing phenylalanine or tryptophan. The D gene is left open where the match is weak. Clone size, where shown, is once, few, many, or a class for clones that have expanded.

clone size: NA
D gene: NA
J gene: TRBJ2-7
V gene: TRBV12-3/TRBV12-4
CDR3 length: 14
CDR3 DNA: TGTGCCAGCAGCGCGGGGGACACGGGCAGCGAGCAGTACTTC
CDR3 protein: CASSAGDTGSEQYF

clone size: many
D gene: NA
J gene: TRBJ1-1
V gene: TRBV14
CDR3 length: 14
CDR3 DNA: TGTGCCAGCAGCCAAGAACCGGGGTCCACTGAAGCTTTCTTT
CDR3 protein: CASSQEPGSTEAFF

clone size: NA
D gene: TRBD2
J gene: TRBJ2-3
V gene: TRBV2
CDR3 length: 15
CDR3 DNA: TGTGCCTGCCGGCGGGCTAGCGGCCTCACAGATACGCAGTATTTT
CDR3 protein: CACRRASGLTDTQYF

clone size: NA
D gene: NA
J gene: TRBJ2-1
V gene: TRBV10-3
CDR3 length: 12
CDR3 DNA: TGTGCCATCACGGGGGACTACAATGAGCAGTTCTTC
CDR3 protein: CAITGDYNEQFF

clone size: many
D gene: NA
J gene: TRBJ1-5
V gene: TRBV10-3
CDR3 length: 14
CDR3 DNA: TGTGCCATCTCCGTTTACGGGGTGGATCAGCCCCAGCATTTT
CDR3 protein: CAISVYGVDQPQHF

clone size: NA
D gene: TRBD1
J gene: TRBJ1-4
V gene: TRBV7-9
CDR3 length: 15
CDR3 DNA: TGTGCCAGCAGCCGGGGACAGGGGGAGGATGAAAAACTGTTTTTT
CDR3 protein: CASSRGQGEDEKLFF

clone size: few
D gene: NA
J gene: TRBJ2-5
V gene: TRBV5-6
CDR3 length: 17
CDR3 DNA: TGTGCCAGCAGCTTGGTTGCAACAGGGAGGTCCCCCGAGACCCAGTACTTC
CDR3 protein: CASSLVATGRSPETQYF

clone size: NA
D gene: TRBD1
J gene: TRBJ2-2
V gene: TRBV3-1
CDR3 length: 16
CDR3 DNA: TGTGCCAGCAGCCCCGGGACAGGTGGGAACACCGGGGAGCTGTTTTTT
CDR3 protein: CASSPGTGGNTGELFF

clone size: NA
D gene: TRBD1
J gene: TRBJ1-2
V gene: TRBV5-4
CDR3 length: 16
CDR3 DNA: TGTGCCAGCAGCCCGGCCGGGACAGGGGGCAACTATGGCTACACCTTC
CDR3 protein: CASSPAGTGGNYGYTF

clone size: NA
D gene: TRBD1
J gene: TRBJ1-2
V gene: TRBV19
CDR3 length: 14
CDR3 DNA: TGTGCCAGTAGACCGGGACAGGGGGCGCCTGGCTACACCTTC
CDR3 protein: CASRPGQGAPGYTF

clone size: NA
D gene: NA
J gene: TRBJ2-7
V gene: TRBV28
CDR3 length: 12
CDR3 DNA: TGTGCCAGCAGTTCTGCCGGGACACTCGATCACTTC
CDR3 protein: CASSSAGTLDHF

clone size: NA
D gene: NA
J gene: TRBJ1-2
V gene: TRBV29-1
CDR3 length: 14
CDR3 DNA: TGCAGCGTTGAAGAGACAGAAACTAACTATGGCTACACCTTC
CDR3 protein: CSVEETETNYGYTF

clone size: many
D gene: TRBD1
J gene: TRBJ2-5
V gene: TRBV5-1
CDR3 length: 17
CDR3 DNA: TGCGCCAGCAGCCCCCTGGGGCTGACAGGGGGCGCAGAGACCCAGTACTTC
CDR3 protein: CASSPLGLTGGAETQYF

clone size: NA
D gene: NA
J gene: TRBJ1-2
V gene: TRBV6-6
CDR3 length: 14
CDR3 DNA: TGTGCCAGCAGTGACTCGGGGGAAGACTATGGCTACACCTTC
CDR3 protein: CASSDSGEDYGYTF

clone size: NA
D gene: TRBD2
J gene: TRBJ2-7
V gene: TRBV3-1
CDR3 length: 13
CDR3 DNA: TGTGCCAGCAGCCTAAGGACTAGGCCCGAGCAGTACTTC
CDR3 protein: CASSLRTRPEQYF

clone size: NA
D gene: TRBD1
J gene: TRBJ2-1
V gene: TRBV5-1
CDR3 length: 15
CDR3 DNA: TGCGCCAGCAGCCCTACACAGGGGTCCTACAATGAGCAGTTCTTC
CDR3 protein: CASSPTQGSYNEQFF

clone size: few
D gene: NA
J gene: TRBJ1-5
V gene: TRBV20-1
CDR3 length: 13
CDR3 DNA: TGCAGTGCCAGAAAACAGCCCGGGGGGCCCCAGCATTTT
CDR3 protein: CSARKQPGGPQHF